This note documents a single TCR beta chain sequence. Its antigen is still unknown. The PCR had 60 Vbeta and 13 Jbeta primers. This table comes from immunoSEQ multiplex PCR, and its TCRdb copy is limited to in-frame clones, with some not included. The repertoire holds about 200,000 clones, with about 76% as singletons. Germline V lookup: CDR1 SGHTA, CDR2 FQGTGA. The CDR3 has 13 amino acids. Trimming shortened V by 5 bases and J by 3 bases, and 10 bases separated the two germline ends. This sample is part of a study of cytomegalovirus exposure and HLA in healthy donors. Study-level findings and limits: The study carried out a later analysis of TCR beta sequences. It associated around 17,000 of them with specific HLA alleles at a false discovery rate of 0.05.

The sample taken for sequencing was PBMCs. The TCR was taken from a male donor in good health and CMV-seropositive. The chain employs TRBV7-3 and TRBJ1-2; D ambiguous. For the CDR3, the DNA is TGTGCCAGCAGCCGCGGCGGCGACTATGGCTACACCTTC. It codes for CASSRGGDYGYTF.